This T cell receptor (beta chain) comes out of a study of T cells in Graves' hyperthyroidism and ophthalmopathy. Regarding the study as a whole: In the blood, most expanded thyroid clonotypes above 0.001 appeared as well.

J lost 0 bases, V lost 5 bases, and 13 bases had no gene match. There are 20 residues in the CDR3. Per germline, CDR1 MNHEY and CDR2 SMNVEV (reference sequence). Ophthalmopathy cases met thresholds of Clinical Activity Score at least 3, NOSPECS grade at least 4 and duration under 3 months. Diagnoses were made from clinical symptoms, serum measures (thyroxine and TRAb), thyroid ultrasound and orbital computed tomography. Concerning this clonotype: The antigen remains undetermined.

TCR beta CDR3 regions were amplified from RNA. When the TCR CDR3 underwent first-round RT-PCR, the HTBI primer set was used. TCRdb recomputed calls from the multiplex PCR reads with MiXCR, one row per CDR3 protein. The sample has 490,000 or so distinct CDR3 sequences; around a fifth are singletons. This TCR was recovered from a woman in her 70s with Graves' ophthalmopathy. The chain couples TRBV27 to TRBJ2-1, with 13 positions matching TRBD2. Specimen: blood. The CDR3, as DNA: TGTGCCAGCAGTCACGGACTAGCGGGAGTCGTCGCAACCTCCTACAATGAGCAGTTCTTC. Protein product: CASSHGLAGVVATSYNEQFF.